Each of the 26 T cell receptor beta chains below was sequenced from the same sample in a study of T cells in Graves' hyperthyroidism and ophthalmopathy. Amplified TCR beta CDR3 regions came from RNA transcripts. Researchers ran a first-round RT-PCR on the TCR CDR3 using the HTBI primer set. TCRdb reanalysed the multiplex PCR reads using MiXCR and keeps one entry per CDR3 protein. Of 530,000 or so distinct CDR3 sequences listed, about 45% are singletons. Sequencing was carried out using peripheral blood or thyroid tissue (not recorded which). These receptors originate from a woman under 30 with Graves' hyperthyroidism.

This chain connects TRBV7-2 to TRBJ1-5, with unresolved D. In germline, CDR1 is SGHTA, CDR2 FQGNSA. Trimming stripped 5 bases from V and 7 bases from J, with 15 bases between. This CDR3 has 14 amino acids. In DNA, the CDR3 is TGTGCCAGCAGCCCGGACCTCTTGGGACAGCCCCAGCATTTT. Translation: CASSPDLLGQPQHF.

This clonotype was observed a single time. The junction does not match germline at one end; this may be a read error. The genes are TRBV20-1 and TRBJ1-6; D gene unclear. Germline assignment: CDR1 DFQATT and CDR2 SNEGSKA (reference sequence). The length of the CDR3 is 17 residues. In DNA form, the CDR3 reads TGCAGTGCCAGCACCTCCCACCGACCTCCCTATAATTCACCTCTCCACTTT. Translating gives CSASTSHRPPYNSPLHF.

Concerning this clonotype itself: A much larger clone lies one base from this, so it may be a read error. The chain employs TRBV7-2 and TRBJ2-3; 7 bases agree with TRBD2. The CDR3 loop spans 14 amino acids. Germline V lookup: CDR1 SGHTA, CDR2 FQGNSA. The CDR3 here is CANSLRGSTDTQYF. For the CDR3, the DNA is TGTGCCAACAGCTTGCGCGGGAGTACAGATACGCAGTATTTT.

A single count supports this clonotype. The gene calls are TRBV6-6 and TRBJ2-7; TRBD2 might be the D (6 bases). Trimming shortened V by 6 bases and J by 10 bases, and 13 bases separated the two germline ends. The CDR3 sequence is 11 residues long. The germline CDR1 and CDR2 sequences are MNHNY and SVGAGI (reference sequence). CDR3 amino acids: CASREGFEQYF. CDR3 DNA: TGTGCCAGCAGGGAGGGATTTGAACAGTACTTC.

The V and J genes are TRBV10-2 and TRBJ1-6; no clear D gene. The CDR3 totals 17 residues. With 4 bases removed from V and 7 bases from J, the gap between germline ends came to 20 bases. The germline CDR1 and CDR2 sequences are WSHSY and SAAADI. The CDR3 sequence is CASSGKRRKVGNSPLHF. DNA for the CDR3: TGCGCCAGCAGTGGAAAGCGGAGGAAAGTAGGGAATTCACCCCTCCACTTT.

This sequence joins TRBV18 and TRBJ2-7; D not resolved. Looked up from germline, CDR1 is KGHSH and CDR2 is LQKENI. The CDR3 extends over 13 amino acids. Trimming cost V 3 bases and J 3 bases, with 9 bases left between them. In nucleotides, the CDR3 is TGTGCCAGCTCACCTCAAGGTGTCTACGAGCAGTACTTC. This sequence encodes CASSPQGVYEQYF. The full variable domain, rest sourced from reference TRBV18 and TRBJ2-7, is NAGVMQNPRHLVRRRGQEARLRCSPMKGHSHVYWYRQLPEEGLKFMVYLQKENIIDESGMPKERFSAEFPKEGPSILRIQQVVRGDSAAYFCASSPQGVYEQYFGPGTRLTVT.

This clonotype has at least ten counts. The chain uses TRBV7-2 and TRBJ2-7; possible D gene TRBD2, 7 bases. This CDR3 has 14 residues. The V end was cut by 3 bases, the J end by 2 bases, with 11 bases between. Germline V gives CDR1 SGHTA, CDR2 FQGNSA. The DNA for the CDR3 is TGTGCCAGCAGCTTCGGGCGGGGGCCCTACGAGCAGTACTTC. Amino acids: CASSFGRGPYEQYF.

The rearrangement joins TRBV9 to TRBJ1-2, with TRBD1 identical over 7 bases. CDR1 is SGDLS, CDR2 YYNGEE, per germline. The CDR3 is made up of 16 amino acids. The V segment lost 2 bases and the J segment 2 bases; nucleotides outside the gene matches: 9. CDR3 sequence: CASSVAGQALNYGYTF. The CDR3, as DNA: TGTGCCAGCAGCGTCGCCGGACAGGCTCTCAACTATGGCTACACCTTC.

Details on this clonotype: Its ends do not fully match the called genes, so a read error is possible. This chain links TRBV29-1 with TRBJ1-1; maybe TRBD1 (6 bases). This CDR3 comprises 12 residues. Germline loops: CDR1 SQVTM, CDR2 ANQGSEA. Here the CDR3 DNA reads TGCAGCGTAGAAGAACAGGGAACTGAAGCTTTCTTT. It translates to CSVEEQGTEAFF. Filled out from reference TRBV29-1 and TRBJ1-1, the complete variable domain reads SAVISQKPSRDICQRGTSLTIQCQVDSQVTMMFWYRQQPGQSLTLIATANQGSEATYESGFVIDKFPISRPNLTFSTLTVSNMSPEDSSIYLCSVEEQGTEAFFGQGTRLTVV.

The sample holds many counts of this clonotype. J is TRBJ2-5 and V is TRBV11-2, with 10 bases identical to TRBD2. V lost 4 bases to trimming and J lost 7 bases; unmatched junction nucleotides: 6. The germline CDR1 and CDR2 sequences are SGHAT and FQNNGV. The CDR3 consists of 14 residues. The CDR3 here is CASSSLAGVLTQYF. In nucleotides, the CDR3 is TGTGCCAGCAGCTCTCTAGCGGGAGTGCTGACCCAGTACTTC.

This clonotype has ten or more counts. This chain uses TRBV9 with TRBJ2-2, with 15 bases aligning to TRBD2. V lost 0 bases to trimming and J lost 1 base; unmatched junction nucleotides: 7. Germline V gene sequence: CDR1 SGDLS, CDR2 YYNGEE. The CDR3 has 20 residues. CDR3 bases: TGTGCCAGCAGCGTAGACCCAGGGACTAGCGGGAGGTGGAACACCGGGGAGCTGTTTTTT. Its protein product is CASSVDPGTSGRWNTGELFF.

This clonotype was counted many times. The chain uses TRBV29-1 and TRBJ1-1; D is ambiguous. V lost 3 bases and J lost 4, with 12 bases in between. The CDR3 is 13 amino acids. The germline CDR1 and CDR2 sequences are SQVTM and ANQGSEA. The CDR3, as DNA: TGCAGCGTTGAGTGGAATCGGGCCACTGAAGCTTTCTTT. As protein: CSVEWNRATEAFF.

This clonotype appeared many times. This chain joins TRBV24-1 and TRBJ2-7; 8 bases match TRBD2. V was clipped by 0 bases and J by 6 bases; unmatched bases: 6. CDR3 length: 15 residues. The germline V gene has CDR1 KGHDR and CDR2 SFDVKD. CDR3: CATSDLRSGRGEQYF. CDR3 nucleotides: TGTGCCACCAGTGATTTGCGGAGCGGGAGAGGCGAGCAGTACTTC.

The sample holds many counts of this clonotype. Compared with germline, one end of the junction differs, possibly owing to a read error. The chain uses TRBV12-3 or TRBV12-4 and TRBJ1-2; D gene ambiguous. CDR3 length: 13 amino acids. In DNA, the CDR3 is TGTGCCAGCAGTTTAGGAGGATTCTATCGCTACACCTTC. Its translation is CASSLGGFYRYTF.

In regard to this clonotype: A much more abundant neighbour one base away suggests this may be a read error. This rearrangement joins TRBV14 to TRBJ1-1; D unresolved. Germline CDR1 SGHDN, CDR2 FVKESK. The CDR3 runs to 13 residues. CDR3 in DNA: TGTGCCAGCTCACCGGAAGTAGCGAGTGAAGCTCTCTTT. Protein sequence: CASSPEVASEALF.

With respect to this clonotype: One junction end does not reproduce the germline sequence, and a read error may be involved. The chain couples TRBV9 to TRBJ2-7; tentatively, D is TRBD2 (5 bases). CDR3 length equals 14 residues. The germline V gene has CDR1 SGDLS and CDR2 YYNGEE. In nucleotides, the CDR3 is TGCGCCAGCAGCTTGGGAAGCGGCCCCTACGAGCAGTACTTC. It translates to CASSLGSGPYEQYF.

This clonotype was counted only a few times. The V and J genes are TRBV7-9 and TRBJ2-2, with 7 bases matching TRBD1. The germline gives CDR1 SEHNR, CDR2 FQNEAQ (reference sequence). The CDR3 has 16 residues. The trim removed 1 base at V and 5 bases at J, leaving 7 bases unmatched. This CDR3 is CASSLGGGYGTGELFF. As DNA, the CDR3 is TGTGCCAGCAGCTTAGGAGGGGGCTACGGGACCGGGGAGCTGTTTTTT.

This clonotype was found many times. The chain recombines TRBV6-6 with TRBJ1-6; D is ambiguous. CDR3 size: 14 residues. Germline lookup yields CDR1 MNHNY and CDR2 SVGAGI (reference sequence). V dropped 4 bases and J dropped 6 bases, with 10 bases sitting between them. CDR3 region: CASSSGLSNSPLHF. CDR3 coding DNA: TGTGCCAGCAGTTCCGGACTATCTAATTCACCCCTCCACTTT.

CDR3 DNA: TGTGCCAGCCGACTAGCGGGAGTCACAGATACGCAGTATTTT. Translated: CASRLAGVTDTQYF. The chain has TRBV7-6 and TRBJ2-3, with 12 bases matching TRBD2. Germline CDR1 SGHVS, CDR2 FNYEAQ. Trimming took 8 bases from V and 2 from J; bases not matched to a gene: 2. This CDR3 has 14 residues.

This clonotype was detected many times. The V and J genes are TRBV5-5 and TRBJ1-4, with no clear D. Germline V gene sequence: CDR1 SGHKS, CDR2 YYEKEE (reference sequence). CDR3 length: 17 amino acids. V lost 0 bases and J lost 13, with 25 bases in between. This chain's CDR3 is CASSLGALLSRAEGLFF. CDR3 nucleotides: TGTGCCAGCAGCTTGGGGGCCCTACTGAGCCGAGCTGAAGGACTGTTTTTT.

The J gene is TRBJ2-3, the V gene TRBV11-2; 8 nucleotides agree with TRBD2. Germline-derived CDR1 and CDR2 are SGHAT and FQNNGV. This CDR3 spans 15 amino acids. The ends lost 0 bases at V and 5 bases at J; junction bases unmatched: 4. The CDR3 spells CASSLEGLAGDTQYF. The CDR3 coding sequence is TGTGCCAGCAGCTTAGAGGGGCTAGCGGGAGATACGCAGTATTTT.

V is TRBV6-1 and J is TRBJ2-2; D is perhaps TRBD2 (5 bases). The CDR3 consists of 17 residues. Germline lookup yields CDR1 MNHNS and CDR2 SASEGT. V was clipped by 7 bases and J by 6 bases, with 24 bases between them. This CDR3 is CASNPRLIPLFSGELFF. CDR3 DNA sequence: TGTGCCAGCAATCCGAGACTAATTCCCCTCTTCTCCGGGGAGCTGTTTTTT.

The CDR3 region is CAIPGGQGWPYEQYF. CDR3 DNA: TGTGCCATCCCCGGTGGGCAGGGGTGGCCGTACGAGCAGTACTTC. The chain is built from TRBV10-3 and TRBJ2-7; a weak D match, TRBD1 (6 bases). Germline V gene sequence: CDR1 ENHRY, CDR2 SYGVKD. This CDR3 contains 15 residues. V dropped 8 bases and J dropped 4 bases, with 21 bases sitting between them.

The rearrangement uses TRBV5-1 and TRBJ2-3; 9 nucleotides line up with TRBD1. Germline-derived CDR1 and CDR2 are SGHRS and YFSETQ. J lost 5 bases, V lost 4 bases, and 5 bases had no gene match. The length of the CDR3 is 14 residues. The CDR3 sequence: CASSKGQGGDTQYF. DNA for the CDR3: TGCGCCAGCAGCAAGGGACAGGGTGGAGATACGCAGTATTTT. Full variable domain (missing parts from reference TRBV5-1 and TRBJ2-3): KAGVTQTPRYLIKTRGQQVTLSCSPISGHRSVSWYQQTPGQGLQFLFEYFSETQRNKGNFPGRFSGRQFSNSRSEMNVSTLELGDSALYLCASSKGQGGDTQYFGPGTRLTVL.

Only a few counts were recorded for this clonotype. The rearrangement joins TRBV13 to TRBJ1-2; D uncertain. The V and J ends lost 5 bases and 8 bases respectively, with 15 bases between them. Germline CDR1 and CDR2: PRHDT and FYEKMQ (reference sequence). The CDR3 covers 13 residues. The CDR3 DNA is TGTGCCAGCAGCCCCAGGACGGTGTCCGGCTACACCTTC. This codes for CASSPRTVSGYTF.

This clonotype was detected many times. V usage is TRBV10-3 and J usage is TRBJ1-5; weak D call: TRBD1 (6 bases). The germline gives CDR1 ENHRY, CDR2 SYGVKD. The CDR3 is 14 residues long. Deletions cut 3 bases from V and 7 bases from J, with 13 bases between. The CDR3 loop reads CAISDPGVGQPQHF. In DNA, the CDR3 is TGTGCCATCAGTGACCCAGGGGTCGGACAGCCCCAGCATTTT.